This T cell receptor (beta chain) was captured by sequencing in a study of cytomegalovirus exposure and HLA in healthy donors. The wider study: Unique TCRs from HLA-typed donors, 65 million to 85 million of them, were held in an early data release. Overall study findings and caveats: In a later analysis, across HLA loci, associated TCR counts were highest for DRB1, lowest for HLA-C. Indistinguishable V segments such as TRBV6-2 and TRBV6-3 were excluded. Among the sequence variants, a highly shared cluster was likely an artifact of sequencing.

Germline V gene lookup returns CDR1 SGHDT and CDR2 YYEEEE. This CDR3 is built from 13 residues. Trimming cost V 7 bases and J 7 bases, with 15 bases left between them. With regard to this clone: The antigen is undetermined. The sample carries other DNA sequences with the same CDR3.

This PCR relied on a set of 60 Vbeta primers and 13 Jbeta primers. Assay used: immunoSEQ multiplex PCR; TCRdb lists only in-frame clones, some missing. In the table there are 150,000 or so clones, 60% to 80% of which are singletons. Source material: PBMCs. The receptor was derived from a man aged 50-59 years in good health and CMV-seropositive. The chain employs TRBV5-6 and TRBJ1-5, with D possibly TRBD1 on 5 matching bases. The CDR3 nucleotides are TGTGCCAGCCGTCCGTGGGGGGAACAGCCCCAGCATTTT. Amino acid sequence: CASRPWGEQPQHF.